This T cell receptor (beta chain) was sequenced during a study of T cell repertoires in cytomegalovirus infection (dated by TCRdb to 2018 to 2020). Background for the entire study: Because public TCR beta signatures pointed to carriage of CMV infection together with the matching HLA type, the HLA type of each donor mattered for the analysis.

The CDR3, cysteine through phenylalanine, is 16 amino acids long. This entry keeps only the CDR3 DNA: 48 bases, framed from base 1. Trimming costs V 3 bases and J 7 bases, and their ends lie 20 bases apart. Taken from the germline V gene, the CDR1 and CDR2 loops are SGHDT and YYEEEE. TCRdb records Illumina HiSeq 1500 as the sequencer. The public reads were reanalyzed by TCRdb: fastp trimming at Q25, MiXCR alignment, in-frame beta chains only. Each CDR3 protein gets just one entry, which takes the most common genes and DNA from the rows behind it. The sample data list around 450,000 distinct CDR3 sequences, and approximately 33% of these were observed just once. Of the sample, roughly 15% falls within the top ten clones. As regards this clonotype: Its cognate antigen has yet to be identified. No base qualities exist here, and no much larger clone lies one base off it.

The research as a whole found: The ex vivo response was dominated by HLA-C-restricted CMV-specific TCR beta clonotypes, which also provided the single most frequent clonotype in two of eight donors. In both this cohort and an independent cohort of some 380 donors, the cumulative frequency of public TCR beta family members distinguished carriers of CMV infection plus the relevant HLA type.

The clonotype comes from a human donor in good health (CMV status not recorded). Some clones in this sample may be carry-over from other donors' samples. The sequencing sample was made of PBMCs. The chain is encoded by TRBV5-6 joined to TRBJ2-1; the D gene cannot be resolved reliably. The CDR3 protein: CASSSLSLQSRNEQFF. The nucleotide sequence reads as follows: TGTGCCAGCAGCTCTTTGAGCCTTCAATCACGGAATGAGCAGTTCTTC.